The text below deals with one T cell receptor (beta chain). The V and J ends lost 0 bases and 7 bases respectively, with 14 bases between them. Germline V gene data show CDR1 as SGHRS and CDR2 as YFSETQ. The CDR3 is made up of 14 amino acids. MiXCR was run by TCRdb on the 5' RACE reads, yielding one entry per CDR3 protein. The profile shows 35,000 to 55,000 distinct CDR3 sequences, roughly 12% of them singletons. This entry is derived from a study of early T cells in non-severe SARS-CoV-2 infection. The sample taken for sequencing was whole blood. This TCR derives from an adult who was a healthcare worker with PCR-confirmed SARS-CoV-2 infection or an uninfected control (not recorded which). J is TRBJ2-7 and V is TRBV5-1; D call uncertain. CDR3 amino acids: CASSLARPPWEQYF. The CDR3 coding sequence is TGCGCCAGCAGCTTGGCTAGGCCCCCCTGGGAGCAGTACTTC.